The next 15 T cell receptor beta chains were all read from a single sample in a study of cytomegalovirus exposure and HLA in healthy donors. Primers included in the PCR were 60 Vbeta and 13 Jbeta primers. Only in-frame clones appear in the TCRdb table, and some are missing; sequencing was by immunoSEQ multiplex PCR. This table has nearly 110,000 clones, roughly 76% appearing once. The sequencing input was PBMCs. The receptors stem from a man aged 18 to 29 in good health and CMV-seronegative.

The genes are TRBV11-1 and TRBJ2-3, with a weak D call TRBD1 (6 bases). The CDR3 contains 15 residues. CDR1 is SGHAT, CDR2 FQDESV, per germline (reference sequence). V dropped 5 bases and J dropped 0 bases, with 12 bases sitting between them. Written as DNA, the CDR3 is TGTGCCAGCAGCCCCCGACAGGAAAGCACAGATACGCAGTATTTT. Its protein product is CASSPRQESTDTQYF.

V gene TRBV6-6 combines with J gene TRBJ1-1; a weak D match, TRBD1 (6 bases). Germline V gene sequence: CDR1 MNHNY, CDR2 SVGAGI (reference sequence). This CDR3 is built from 16 residues. V lost 6 bases and J 1 base, leaving 18 bases between the germline ends. CDR3 sequence reads: CASSYPPGQRNTEAFF. The CDR3 DNA follows: TGTGCCAGCAGCTACCCGCCGGGACAACGGAACACTGAAGCTTTCTTT.

This clone has more than one count but fewer than ten. The V call is TRBV28, the J call TRBJ1-1, with TRBD1 matching 8 bases. V was pared by 2 bases and J by 11 bases, with 10 bases of the junction left unmatched. Germline V gene sequence: CDR1 MDHEN, CDR2 SYDVKM. The CDR3 is 14 amino acids. The DNA for the CDR3 is TGTGCCAGCAGTTTACGGCAGGACAGGGTGTTGGCTTTCTTT. Its translation is CASSLRQDRVLAFF.

The chain recombines TRBV9 with TRBJ2-7; TRBD2 agrees at 7 bases. There are 15 residues in the CDR3. J was trimmed by 4 bases and V by 0 bases; bases with no gene match: 7. Germline loops: CDR1 SGDLS, CDR2 YYNGEE. The CDR3 reads CASSVDGREGYEQYF. For the CDR3, the DNA is TGTGCCAGCAGCGTAGACGGCAGGGAGGGATACGAGCAGTACTTC.

This clone has only one observation. The chain carries TRBV15 and TRBJ2-5; D gene unclear. V was cut by 0 bases and J by 3 bases, with 11 bases left in between. The CDR3 covers 15 residues. The germline CDR1 and CDR2 sequences are LNHNV and YYDKDF (reference sequence). In DNA form, the CDR3 reads TGTGCCACCAGCAGAGAATTTGGCAGAAAAGAGACCCAGTACTTC. Translated: CATSREFGRKETQYF.

This chain connects TRBV5-4 to TRBJ1-1; the match to TRBD1 covers 9 bases. The V and J ends lost 4 bases and 1 base, in that order; junction bases with no gene match: 2. The CDR3 extends over 14 amino acids. Germline CDR1 and CDR2: SGHNT and YYREEE (reference sequence). Here the CDR3 reads CASSPGQGNTEAFF. CDR3 DNA: TGTGCCAGCAGCCCGGGACAGGGGAACACTGAAGCTTTCTTT.

This chain connects TRBV7-9 to TRBJ2-3; TRBD1 might be the D (8 bases). Germline loops: CDR1 SEHNR, CDR2 FQNEAQ (reference sequence). V shed 4 bases and J shed 3 bases, with 17 bases lying between them. The CDR3 sequence is 16 residues long. In DNA, the CDR3 is TGTGCCAGCAGCTACCAGGACAGGGAGGGTACAGATACGCAGTATTTT. Translated, it gives CASSYQDREGTDTQYF.

V usage is TRBV9 and J usage is TRBJ2-2, with no clear D. Germline values: CDR1 SGDLS, CDR2 YYNGEE. V gave up 2 bases and J gave up 5 bases, with 10 bases separating them. This CDR3 contains 14 residues. The CDR3 spells CASSVHYSTGELFF. The CDR3 DNA follows: TGTGCCAGCAGCGTGCACTACTCTACCGGGGAGCTGTTTTTT.

The V gene is TRBV5-8, the J gene TRBJ2-1; TRBD1 aligns across 9 bases. Germline CDR1 reads SGHTS; CDR2 reads YDEGEE. The CDR3 is 16 amino acids. V shed 4 bases and J 2 bases; nucleotides not matched to a gene: 7. The CDR3 DNA reads as TGTGCCAGCAGCGACGGACAGGGGAACACCTACAATGAGCAGTTCTTC. It codes for CASSDGQGNTYNEQFF.

V gene TRBV5-1 combines with J gene TRBJ1-6, with D uncertain. Looked up from germline, CDR1 is SGHRS and CDR2 is YFSETQ. The CDR3 runs 17 residues. Trimming stripped 0 bases from V and 0 bases from J, with 10 bases between. CDR3 nucleotide sequence: TGCGCCAGCAGCTTGGACCCCTGGAGCTCCTATAATTCACCCCTCCACTTT. It codes for CASSLDPWSSYNSPLHF.

The V call is TRBV4-2, the J call TRBJ2-7; D uncertain. The CDR3 covers 17 residues. CDR1 is LGHNA, CDR2 YNFKEQ, per germline. The V end was cut by 0 bases, the J end by 0 bases, with 15 bases between. The CDR3 region is CASSQDINVAGSYEQYF. For the CDR3, the DNA is TGTGCCAGCAGCCAAGATATAAATGTGGCTGGCTCCTACGAGCAGTACTTC.

This chain uses TRBV18 with TRBJ2-2; TRBD2 agrees at 7 bases. The CDR3 sequence is 13 residues long. V was pared by 4 bases and J by 6 bases, with 2 bases of the junction left unmatched. Per germline, CDR1 KGHSH and CDR2 LQKENI. The CDR3 region has the DNA TGTGCCAGCTCACAGAGCGGGGCCGGGGAGCTGTTTTTT. This translates into CASSQSGAGELFF.

This clone was counted between two and nine times. The V and J genes are TRBV7-9 and TRBJ2-2; 8 nucleotides match TRBD2. The V and J ends lost 5 bases and 5 bases, in that order; junction bases with no gene match: 4. Germline values: CDR1 SEHNR, CDR2 FQNEAQ (reference sequence). The CDR3 totals 14 residues. This CDR3 is CASSRGGSTGELFF. CDR3 in DNA: TGTGCCAGCAGCCGCGGGGGGTCTACCGGGGAGCTGTTTTTT.

The chain links TRBV15 to TRBJ1-1; D gene unclear. This CDR3 spans 14 amino acids. The V gene's germline CDR1 is LNHNV and CDR2 YYDKDF (reference sequence). Deletions cut 0 bases from V and 1 base from J, with 6 bases between. Here the CDR3 reads CATSRDLRNTEAFF. CDR3 nucleotide sequence: TGTGCCACCAGCAGAGATCTGAGGAACACTGAAGCTTTCTTT.

This clone is a singleton in its sample. The chain couples TRBV9 to TRBJ1-4; 10 nucleotides line up with TRBD1. With V trimmed by 1 base and J by 6 bases, 9 bases remained unmatched. The CDR3 covers 17 residues. Germline CDR1 SGDLS, CDR2 YYNGEE. The DNA of the CDR3 is TGTGCCAGCAGCGTAACGGTCGGAGGGACAGGGGATGAAAAACTGTTTTTT. It translates to CASSVTVGGTGDEKLFF.